One and the same sample provided the 29 T cell receptor beta chains below, sequenced in a study of T cell repertoires in cytomegalovirus infection (dated by TCRdb to the late 2010s). No antigens are known for them. TCRdb lists the instrument as Illumina HiSeq 1500. The public reads were quality trimmed at Q25 with fastp and then assembled into clones with MiXCR by TCRdb, keeping productive beta chains. CDR3 protein duplicates are merged, each entry listing the most common genes and DNA. For this sample the table gives around 900,000 distinct CDR3 sequences, of which about 33% were detected only once. The top ten hold roughly 12% of the sample. The treatment or condition tag for this specimen amounts to: in vitro stimulation with specific CMV peptide epitopes to enrich CMV-specific T cells. This material consisted of cultured CD8+ T cells from PBMCs, taken from culture after CMV antigen stimulation. The receptors shown here come from a human donor in good health (CMV status not recorded). Some clones in this sample may be carry-over from other donors' samples.

The chain joins TRBV7-9 to TRBJ2-6; the D is unclear. The CDR3 has 18 amino acids. Trimming removed 2 bases from V and 0 bases from J, with 14 bases in between. Per germline, CDR1 SEHNR and CDR2 FQNEAQ (reference sequence). CDR3 sequence reads: CASSLKRPRFSGANVLTF. As DNA, the CDR3 is TGTGCCAGCAGCTTAAAACGGCCACGTTTCTCTGGGGCCAACGTCCTGACTTTC. The complete variable domain, with remaining parts taken from reference TRBV7-9 and TRBJ2-6, reads DTGVSQNPRHKITKRGQNVTFRCDPISEHNRLYWYRQTLGQGPEFLTYFQNEAQLEKSRLLSDRFSAERPKGSFSTLEIQRTEQGDSAMYLCASSLKRPRFSGANVLTFGAGSRLTVL.

V is TRBV7-9 and J is TRBJ2-3; 7 bases align to TRBD2. Germline assignment: CDR1 SEHNR and CDR2 FQNEAQ (reference sequence). The CDR3 extends over 16 amino acids. V shed 3 bases and J 2 bases; nucleotides not matched to a gene: 8. Here the CDR3 DNA reads TGTGCCAGCAGCTTCTATGCGACTAGCCCCACAGATACGCAGTATTTT. Its translation is CASSFYATSPTDTQYF. Complete variable domain (other parts from reference TRBV7-9 and TRBJ2-3): DTGVSQNPRHKITKRGQNVTFRCDPISEHNRLYWYRQTLGQGPEFLTYFQNEAQLEKSRLLSDRFSAERPKGSFSTLEIQRTEQGDSAMYLCASSFYATSPTDTQYFGPGTRLTVL.

This chain connects TRBV28 to TRBJ1-1; maybe TRBD1 (5 bases). V was trimmed by 4 bases and J by 4 bases, leaving 16 bases between them. This CDR3 is built from 15 residues. Germline V lookup: CDR1 MDHEN, CDR2 SYDVKM. The CDR3: CASSSSRVGGTEAFF. DNA for the CDR3: TGTGCCAGCAGTTCGTCTCGGGTCGGGGGCACTGAAGCTTTCTTT.

This clonotype was seen only a few times. This rearrangement joins TRBV5-8 to TRBJ1-2, with a tentative D call TRBD1 (5 bases). The CDR3 is 13 residues long. V was shortened by 3 bases and J by 4 bases, with 10 bases between the two germline ends. Germline assignment: CDR1 SGHTS and CDR2 YDEGEE. The DNA of the CDR3 is TGTGCCAGCAGCTGGCCGGACACCTATGGCTACACCTTC. Translating gives CASSWPDTYGYTF.

This clonotype was counted a few times. The chain uses TRBV7-9 and TRBJ1-1; tentative D call: TRBD1 (6 bases). V lost 6 bases and J 6 bases, leaving 14 bases between the germline ends. CDR1 and CDR2 from the germline V gene are SEHNR and FQNEAQ (reference sequence). This CDR3 spans 13 amino acids. CDR3 in amino acids: CASRSGGLAEAFF. CDR3 in DNA: TGTGCCAGCAGGTCGGGGGGGCTCGCTGAAGCTTTCTTT.

This clonotype was detected many times. V gene TRBV12-3 or TRBV12-4 combines with J gene TRBJ2-3, with TRBD1 matching over 7 bases. J lost 5 bases, V lost 6 bases, and 5 bases had no gene match. CDR3 length: 13 amino acids. CDR3 in amino acids: CASSPGGVDTQYF. The CDR3, as DNA: TGTGCCAGCAGCCCAGGGGGTGTAGATACGCAGTATTTT.

This clonotype was counted at least ten times. The chain joins TRBV19 to TRBJ1-1; D gene unclear. Germline V gene sequence: CDR1 LNHDA, CDR2 SQIVND (reference sequence). The CDR3 has 13 amino acids. V lost 5 bases and J 5 bases, leaving 12 bases between the germline ends. The CDR3: CASSFGEGTEAFF. As DNA, the CDR3 is TGTGCCAGTAGTTTCGGAGAGGGAACTGAAGCTTTCTTT.

The chain is built from TRBV14 and TRBJ2-1; 12 positions match TRBD2. The CDR3 is 18 residues long. CDR1 is SGHDN, CDR2 FVKESK, per germline. V trimming: 0 bases; J trimming: 4 bases; junction bases outside the gene matches: 7. CDR3 amino acids: CASSQDLAGGLSYNEQFF. CDR3 nucleotide sequence: TGTGCCAGCAGCCAAGACCTAGCGGGGGGGCTGTCATACAATGAGCAGTTCTTC.

The chain joins TRBV7-8 to TRBJ2-2; D is ambiguous. The CDR3 length is 15 residues. Germline V gene lookup returns CDR1 SGHVS and CDR2 FQNEAQ. V was trimmed by 1 base and J by 5 bases, leaving 11 bases between them. The CDR3 DNA reads as TGTGCCAGCAGCTTAGGCAAAGCAAGGACCGGGGAGCTGTTTTTT. Translating it yields CASSLGKARTGELFF.

At least ten counts were recorded for this clonotype. The chain combines TRBV7-8 with TRBJ2-7; D gene ambiguous. Trimming cost V 7 bases and J 6 bases, with 16 bases left between them. The CDR3 length is 13 residues. Germline values: CDR1 SGHVS, CDR2 FQNEAQ. CDR3 in amino acids: CASTSSSPAEQYF. CDR3 DNA: TGTGCCAGCACCTCTTCCTCCCCGGCCGAGCAGTACTTC. The variable domain in full, completed from reference TRBV7-8 and TRBJ2-7, reads GAGVSQSPRYKVAKRGQDVALRCDPISGHVSLFWYQQALGQGPEFLTYFQNEAQLDKSGLPSDRFFAERPEGSVSTLKIQRTQQEDSAVYLCASTSSSPAEQYFGPGTRLTVT.

The J gene is TRBJ2-3, the V gene TRBV24-1; tentatively, D is TRBD1 or TRBD2 (5 bases each). The CDR3 loop spans 13 amino acids. Per the germline V gene, CDR1 is KGHDR and CDR2 is SFDVKD. Trimming pared 7 bases from V and 3 bases from J, leaving 10 bases between. In DNA, the CDR3 is TGTGCCACCAGAAGAGGGGCAACAGATACGCAGTATTTT. As protein: CATRRGATDTQYF.

This chain uses TRBV7-9 with TRBJ1-1; possibly TRBD1 for D (5 bases). V lost 6 bases to trimming and J lost 7 bases, with 18 bases between them. The CDR3 loop spans 14 amino acids. Germline V gene sequence: CDR1 SEHNR, CDR2 FQNEAQ (reference sequence). The CDR3 loop reads CASRSTGDVLEAFF. CDR3 sequence (DNA): TGTGCCAGCAGGTCAACAGGCGACGTTCTTGAAGCTTTCTTT.

This clonotype was detected only once. This rearrangement joins TRBV20-1 to TRBJ1-2; no clear D gene. The CDR3 is 12 residues long. The V end was cut by 1 base, the J end by 7 bases, with 10 bases between. The V gene's germline CDR1 is DFQATT and CDR2 SNEGSKA (reference sequence). CDR3 bases: TGCAGTGCTAGAGTACCGAGGACTGGCTACACCTTC. Translating gives CSARVPRTGYTF.

The chain is built from TRBV7-4 and TRBJ2-1, with 7 bases matching TRBD2. Germline trimming cut 4 bases from V and 2 bases from J; bases unmatched to any gene: 5. Germline V gene data show CDR1 as SGHVT and CDR2 as SQSDAQ. The CDR3 totals 15 residues. The CDR3 DNA reads as TGTGCCAGCAGCTATGAGCGGGGCCCCTACAATGAGCAGTTCTTC. The encoded protein is CASSYERGPYNEQFF.

This clonotype was observed a few times. The chain combines TRBV27 with TRBJ2-1; 7 bases match TRBD1. From germline, CDR1 is MNHEY and CDR2 SMNVEV (reference sequence). V lost 1 base to trimming and J lost 8 bases; unmatched junction nucleotides: 8. The CDR3 has 15 residues. For the CDR3, the DNA is TGTGCCAGCAGTTTATGGGGACAGACCCACGATGAGCAGTTCTTC. Residues: CASSLWGQTHDEQFF.

This clonotype was counted a few times. The rearrangement links TRBV7-6 to TRBJ2-2; D ambiguous. V was trimmed by 1 base and J by 4 bases, leaving 7 bases between them. Germline V gene data show CDR1 as SGHVS and CDR2 as FNYEAQ. This CDR3 comprises 14 residues. In DNA, the CDR3 is TGTGCCAGCAGCTTAGATTGGGGCACCGGGGAGCTGTTTTTT. This sequence encodes CASSLDWGTGELFF.

This clonotype came up a few times. This rearrangement joins TRBV6-2 or TRBV6-3 to TRBJ1-2, with 9 bases lining up with TRBD1. The germline V gene encodes CDR1 MNHEY and CDR2 SVGEGT. The CDR3 consists of 15 residues. Germline trimming cut 2 bases from V and 1 base from J; bases unmatched to any gene: 2. In DNA, the CDR3 is TGTGCCAGCAGTTACGCGGACAGGGGTAACTATGGCTACACCTTC. Encoded protein: CASSYADRGNYGYTF.

V is TRBV15 and J is TRBJ2-5; tentatively, D is TRBD1 or TRBD2 (5 bases each). Trimming removed 5 bases at V and 5 bases at J, with 15 bases between. The V gene's germline CDR1 is LNHNV and CDR2 YYDKDF (reference sequence). The CDR3 is made up of 14 amino acids. The CDR3 DNA follows: TGTGCCACCAGCCCTGAAACTGGGGACGAGACCCAGTACTTC. It is translated as CATSPETGDETQYF. The whole variable domain, filled in from reference TRBV15 and TRBJ2-5, reads DAMVIQNPRYQVTQFGKPVTLSCSQTLNHNVMYWYQQKSSQAPKLLFHYYDKDFNNEADTPDNFQSRRPNTSFCFLDIRSPGLGDTAMYLCATSPETGDETQYFGPGTRLLVL.

V is TRBV6-2 or TRBV6-3 and J is TRBJ1-2, with 9 bases fitting TRBD1. The germline V gene encodes CDR1 MNHEY and CDR2 SVGEGT. V dropped 6 bases and J dropped 2; count of bases not matched to a gene: 7. The CDR3 contains 15 residues. CDR3 bases: TGTGCCAGCAGATACCGGGACAGGGTGAACTATGGCTACACCTTC. This sequence encodes CASRYRDRVNYGYTF.

In this sample, this clonotype turned up a few times. This chain uses TRBV7-6 with TRBJ1-6; 7 nucleotides match TRBD1. CDR3 length equals 17 residues. V was pared by 2 bases and J by 0 bases, with 4 bases of the junction left unmatched. Germline CDR1 is SGHVS and CDR2 is FNYEAQ. CDR3 sequence reads: CASSLRGHSSYNSPLHF. The CDR3 DNA reads TGTGCCAGCAGCTTAAGGGGGCACAGCTCCTATAATTCACCCCTCCACTTT.

The chain has TRBV19 and TRBJ1-3, with no clear D. Germline V gene lookup returns CDR1 LNHDA and CDR2 SQIVND (reference sequence). This CDR3 comprises 15 residues. V shed 7 bases and J shed 2 bases, with 15 bases lying between them. CDR3 amino acids: CASNFKRQPGNTIYF. Written as DNA, the CDR3 is TGTGCCAGTAATTTCAAAAGGCAGCCTGGAAACACCATATATTTT.

The V gene is TRBV4-1, the J gene TRBJ2-1; D is undetermined. V was shortened by 4 bases and J by 7 bases, with 11 bases between the two germline ends. The CDR3 totals 13 residues. Germline V gene sequence: CDR1 MGHRA, CDR2 YSYEKL. DNA for the CDR3: TGCGCCAGCAGCCCGGGCGGTGGGAATGAGCAGTTCTTC. Translating it yields CASSPGGGNEQFF.

This clonotype has more than one count but fewer than ten. At one end, the junction sequence differs from germline, possibly due to a read error. This chain uses TRBV7-7 with TRBJ2-5, with D hard to call. The CDR3 is 14 amino acids. The germline CDR1 and CDR2 sequences are SSHAT and FNYEAQ (reference sequence). CDR3 region: CASSLDAHQETQYF. CDR3 sequence (DNA): TGTGCTAGCAGCTTAGATGCACATCAAGAGACCCAGTACTTC.

This clonotype was counted ten times or more. The V call is TRBV7-8, the J call TRBJ1-2; D is unclear. From germline, CDR1 is SGHVS and CDR2 FQNEAQ. V was shortened by 5 bases and J by 0 bases, with 22 bases between the two germline ends. This CDR3 contains 18 residues. CDR3 loop: CASSGLYQATPPNYGYTF. CDR3 in DNA: TGTGCCAGCAGCGGGTTGTACCAGGCGACTCCCCCTAACTATGGCTACACCTTC.

This clonotype was seen more than once but under ten times. The chain couples TRBV6-5 to TRBJ2-1; D is unresolved. V lost 4 bases to trimming and J lost 4 bases, with 11 bases between them. Germline V gene data show CDR1 as MNHEY and CDR2 as SVGAGI. The CDR3 covers 14 residues. CDR3 in amino acids: CASSFKGKYNEQFF. In DNA form, the CDR3 reads TGTGCCAGCAGTTTTAAGGGCAAATACAATGAGCAGTTCTTC.

In its sample, this clonotype was seen a few times. This chain uses TRBV6-2 or TRBV6-3 with TRBJ2-1; D not resolved. Germline V gives CDR1 MNHEY, CDR2 SVGEGT. The CDR3 covers 12 residues. V was pared by 2 bases and J by 7 bases, with 6 bases between. CDR3 DNA: TGTGCCAGCAGTTACCCAACTAATGAGCAGTTCTTC. Translation: CASSYPTNEQFF.

This clonotype was found many times. This rearrangement joins TRBV11-2 to TRBJ2-1; 12 bases align to TRBD2. This CDR3 has 15 residues. J lost 4 bases, V lost 4 bases, and 2 bases had no gene match. Per the germline V gene, CDR1 is SGHAT and CDR2 is FQNNGV. The CDR3 reads CASSSSGGAYNEQFF. The CDR3 nucleotides are TGTGCCAGCAGCTCTAGCGGGGGGGCATACAATGAGCAGTTCTTC.

This clonotype showed up just a few times. The chain combines TRBV7-6 with TRBJ2-2; a possible D gene is TRBD1 (6 bases). The length of the CDR3 is 15 residues. Trimming shortened V by 5 bases and J by 2 bases, and 12 bases separated the two germline ends. Germline V gene sequence: CDR1 SGHVS, CDR2 FNYEAQ. CDR3 loop: CASSKTGLNTGELFF. CDR3 coding DNA: TGTGCCAGCAGCAAGACAGGTTTAAACACCGGGGAGCTGTTTTTT.

This chain joins TRBV2 and TRBJ2-1, with 10 bases aligning to TRBD1. Germline V gene data show CDR1 as SNHLY and CDR2 as FYNNEI. V lost 4 bases to trimming and J lost 8 bases; unmatched junction nucleotides: 11. CDR3 size: 16 residues. The CDR3 loop is CASSVSRDRGGDEQFF. The CDR3 DNA follows: TGTGCCAGCAGTGTGAGCCGGGACAGGGGTGGGGATGAGCAGTTCTTC.